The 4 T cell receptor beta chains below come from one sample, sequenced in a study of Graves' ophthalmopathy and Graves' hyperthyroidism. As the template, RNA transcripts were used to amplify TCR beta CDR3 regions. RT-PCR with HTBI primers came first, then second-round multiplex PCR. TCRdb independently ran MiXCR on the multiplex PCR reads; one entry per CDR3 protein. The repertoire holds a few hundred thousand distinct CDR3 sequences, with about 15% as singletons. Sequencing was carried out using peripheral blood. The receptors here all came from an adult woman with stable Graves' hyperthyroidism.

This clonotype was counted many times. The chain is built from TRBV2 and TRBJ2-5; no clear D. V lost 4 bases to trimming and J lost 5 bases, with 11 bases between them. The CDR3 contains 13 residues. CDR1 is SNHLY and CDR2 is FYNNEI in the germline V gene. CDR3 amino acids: CASSAEEVETQYF. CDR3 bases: TGTGCCAGCAGTGCGGAAGAGGTTGAGACCCAGTACTTC. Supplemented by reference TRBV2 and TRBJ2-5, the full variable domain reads EPEVTQTPSHQVTQMGQEVILRCVPISNHLYFYWYRQILGQKVEFLVSFYNNEISEKSEIFDDQFSVERPDGSNFTLKIRSTKLEDSAMYFCASSAEEVETQYFGPGTRLLVL.

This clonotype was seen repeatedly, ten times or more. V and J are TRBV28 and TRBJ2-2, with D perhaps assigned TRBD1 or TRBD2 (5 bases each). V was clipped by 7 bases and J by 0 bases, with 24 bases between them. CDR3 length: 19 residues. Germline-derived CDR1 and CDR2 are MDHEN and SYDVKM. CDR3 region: CASTLRLYAGATNTGELFF. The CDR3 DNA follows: TGTGCCAGCACCTTGAGGCTCTATGCCGGGGCCACGAACACCGGGGAGCTGTTTTTT.

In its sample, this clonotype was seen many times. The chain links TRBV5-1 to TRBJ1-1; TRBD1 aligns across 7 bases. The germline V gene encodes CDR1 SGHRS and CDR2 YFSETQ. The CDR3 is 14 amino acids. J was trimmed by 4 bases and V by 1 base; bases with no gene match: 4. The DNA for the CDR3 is TGCGCCAGCAGCTTGCAGGGGGAGAGCACTGAAGCTTTCTTT. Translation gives CASSLQGESTEAFF.

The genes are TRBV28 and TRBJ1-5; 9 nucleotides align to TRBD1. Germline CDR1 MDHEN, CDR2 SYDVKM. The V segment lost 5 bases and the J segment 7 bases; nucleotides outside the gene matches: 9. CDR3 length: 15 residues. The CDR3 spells CASSIRGQGWQPQHF. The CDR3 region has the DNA TGTGCCAGCAGTATCCGGGGACAGGGTTGGCAGCCCCAGCATTTT.